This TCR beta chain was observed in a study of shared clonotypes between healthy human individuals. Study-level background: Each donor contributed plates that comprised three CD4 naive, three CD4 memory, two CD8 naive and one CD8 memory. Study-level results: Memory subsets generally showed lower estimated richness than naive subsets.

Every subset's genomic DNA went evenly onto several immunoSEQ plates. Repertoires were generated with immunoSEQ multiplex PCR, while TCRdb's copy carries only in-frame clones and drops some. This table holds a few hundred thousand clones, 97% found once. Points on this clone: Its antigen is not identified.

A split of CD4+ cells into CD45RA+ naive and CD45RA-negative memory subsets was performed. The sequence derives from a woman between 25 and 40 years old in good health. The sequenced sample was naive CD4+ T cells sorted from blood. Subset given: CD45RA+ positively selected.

The CDR3 bases are TGTGCCAGCAGTGAAGCACGGCGGCACATTCAGTACTTC. Translated: CASSEARRHIQYF. The rearrangement joins TRBV6-1 to TRBJ2-4; no reliable D call. Germline V gene lookup returns CDR1 MNHNS and CDR2 SASEGT. The CDR3 is made up of 13 amino acids. V lost 0 bases to trimming and J lost 8 bases, with 8 bases between them.